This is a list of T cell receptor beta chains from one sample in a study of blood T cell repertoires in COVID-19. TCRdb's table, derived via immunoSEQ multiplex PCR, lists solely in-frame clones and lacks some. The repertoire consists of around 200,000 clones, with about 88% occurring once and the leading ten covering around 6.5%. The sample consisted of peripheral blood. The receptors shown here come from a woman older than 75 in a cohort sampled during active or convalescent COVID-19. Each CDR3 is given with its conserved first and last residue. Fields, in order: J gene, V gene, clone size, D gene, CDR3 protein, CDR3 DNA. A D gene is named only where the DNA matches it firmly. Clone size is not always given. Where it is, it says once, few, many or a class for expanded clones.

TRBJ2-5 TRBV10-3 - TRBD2 CAIRGGTSGEETQYF TGTGCCATCAGGGGAGGGACTAGCGGGGAAGAGACCCAGTACTTC
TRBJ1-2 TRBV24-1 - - CATRGGANYGYTF TGTGCCACCAGGGGAGGCGCTAACTATGGCTACACCTTC
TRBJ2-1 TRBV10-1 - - CASSRNRRTAPNEQFF TGCGCCAGCAGTAGAAACAGGAGGACAGCACCCAATGAGCAGTTCTTC
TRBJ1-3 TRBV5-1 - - CASSLDQAGNTIYF TGCGCCAGCAGCTTGGACCAGGCTGGAAACACCATATATTTT
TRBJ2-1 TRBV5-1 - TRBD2 CASSWASGRGNEQFF TGCGCCAGCAGCTGGGCTAGCGGGAGAGGCAATGAGCAGTTCTTC
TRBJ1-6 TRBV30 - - CAWSVTENSPLHF TGTGCCTGGAGTGTAACCGAGAATTCACCCCTCCACTTT
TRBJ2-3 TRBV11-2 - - CASSKTGPRGDTQYF TGTGCCAGCAGTAAGACAGGCCCAAGGGGAGATACGCAGTATTTT
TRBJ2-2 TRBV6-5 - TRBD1 CASQDRIHSGELFF TGTGCCAGCCAGGACAGGATACATTCCGGGGAGCTGTTTTTT
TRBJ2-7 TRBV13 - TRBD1 CASSQGDRGYEQYF TGTGCCAGCAGCCAAGGGGACAGAGGGTACGAGCAGTACTTC
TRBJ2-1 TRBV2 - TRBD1 CASSARTGSYNEQFF TGTGCCAGCAGTGCCCGGACAGGGTCCTACAATGAGCAGTTCTTC
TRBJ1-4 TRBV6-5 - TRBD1 CASTRTGEEKLFF TGTGCCAGCACCCGGACAGGAGAGGAAAAACTGTTTTTT
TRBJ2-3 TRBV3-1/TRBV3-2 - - CASSHRVDRDTQYF TGTGCCAGCAGCCACAGGGTAGATCGAGATACGCAGTATTTT
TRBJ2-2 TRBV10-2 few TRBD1 CASSERRQGEGELFF TGCGCCAGCAGTGAGAGGAGACAGGGAGAAGGGGAGCTGTTTTTT
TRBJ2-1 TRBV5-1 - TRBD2 CASSFRSGGNNEQFF TGCGCCAGCAGCTTTCGATCGGGAGGTAACAATGAGCAGTTCTTC
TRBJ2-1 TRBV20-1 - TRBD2 CSASSGGIYNEQFF TGCAGTGCTAGTAGCGGGGGGATATACAATGAGCAGTTCTTC